A single sample is the source of the 20 T cell receptor beta chains below, sequenced in a study of human T cells and chemical hapten exposure. Time point reported: healthy volunteer bleed at 2 weeks. Unfractionated whole blood was the source from which total RNA was extracted. TCRdb itself ran the RACE reads through MiXCR, one entry per CDR3 protein. The sample lists roughly 120,000 distinct CDR3 sequences, 8.5% to 9.5% seen once, with roughly 1.8% in the top ten. The sample comprised whole blood. Source of these receptors: a male donor in good health. Some clones in this sample may be carry-over from other donors' samples.

This clonotype was counted at least ten times. This chain joins TRBV3-1 and TRBJ2-1; TRBD1 matches 7 bases. J lost 3 bases, V lost 6 bases, and 8 bases had no gene match. Germline assignment: CDR1 LGHDT and CDR2 YNNKEL (reference sequence). This CDR3 spans 15 amino acids. CDR3 sequence (DNA): TGTGCCAGCAGTCCCCGGGACAGAAACTACAATGAGCAGTTCTTC. It encodes CASSPRDRNYNEQFF.

This clonotype was seen many times. Here the CDR3 reads CSVASGEKLFF. Written as DNA, the CDR3 is TGCAGCGTTGCTAGCGGGGAAAAACTGTTTTTT. The chain links TRBV29-1 to TRBJ1-4; D not resolved. CDR1 and CDR2 from the germline V gene are SQVTM and ANQGSEA. V lost 4 bases to trimming and J lost 8 bases, with 8 bases between them. CDR3 length: 11 residues.

Worth noting for this clonotype: One junction end disagrees with the germline gene, perhaps due to a read error. The chain is built from TRBV4-3 and TRBJ1-2; D is undetermined. The CDR3 spans 16 residues. Germline CDR1 reads LGHNA; CDR2 reads YSLEER. CDR3 coding DNA: TGCGCCAGCAGCCAAGGGACCGCCGATTCTAATTATGGCTACACCTTC. Translated, it gives CASSQGTADSNYGYTF.

Only one count was recorded for this clonotype. Given a much more abundant clone one base away, this may be a read error. This chain links TRBV12-3 or TRBV12-4 with TRBJ2-5; weak D call: TRBD2 (5 bases). CDR3 length: 13 amino acids. CDR3: CANSRPEGETQYF. CDR3 in DNA: TGTGCCAACAGTCGACCCGAGGGAGAGACCCAGTACTTC.

As regards this clonotype: Being one base from a much bigger clone, this may be a read error. V is TRBV7-6 and J is TRBJ1-1; 8 bases match TRBD1. Germline V gives CDR1 SGHVS, CDR2 FNYEAQ. CDR3 length: 15 amino acids. CDR3 sequence reads: CVSRPLQGVGTEAFF. The CDR3, as DNA: TGTGTCAGCAGACCACTACAGGGGGTCGGCACTGAAGCTTTCTTT.

The chain uses TRBV7-9 and TRBJ2-3; the match to TRBD1 covers 7 bases. The CDR3 has 14 amino acids. The V segment lost 4 bases and the J segment 4 bases; nucleotides outside the gene matches: 5. From germline, CDR1 is SEHNR and CDR2 FQNEAQ (reference sequence). CDR3 bases: TGTGCCAGCAGCTCCTACAGGGGACCAGATACGCAGTATTTT. Translating it yields CASSSYRGPDTQYF.

This clonotype turned up a few times. CDR3 DNA sequence: TGTGCCAGCAGTTACCGCCAGTTGGAGGAGCTGTTTTTT. This sequence encodes CASSYRQLEELFF. This chain links TRBV6-6 with TRBJ2-2, with unresolved D. V lost 2 bases, J lost 10 bases, and 11 bases lay in between. This CDR3 has 13 residues. Germline V lookup: CDR1 MNHNY, CDR2 SVGAGI (reference sequence).

This clonotype has at least ten counts. Here the CDR3 DNA reads TGTGCCAGCAGTTTACAGACGAACACTGAAGCTTTCTTT. The encoded protein is CASSLQTNTEAFF. The rearrangement uses TRBV25-1 and TRBJ1-1, with D unclear. The CDR3 has 13 amino acids. Germline-derived CDR1 and CDR2 are MGHDK and SYGVNS. Trimming left V 5 bases short and J 1 base short, with 8 bases between.

This clonotype was seen only a few times. The chain joins TRBV12-5 to TRBJ1-5, with D unresolved. Trimming shortened V by 5 bases and J by 2 bases, and 10 bases separated the two germline ends. Germline CDR1 reads LGHNT; CDR2 reads FRNRAP. The CDR3 runs 14 residues. CDR3 coding DNA: TGTGCTAGTGGTCCGTGGGAGGGCAATCAGCCCCAGCATTTT. Translation gives CASGPWEGNQPQHF.

There are many counts of this clonotype. The chain employs TRBV7-9 and TRBJ1-6; tentatively, D is TRBD1 (5 bases). Trimming removed 5 bases from V and 0 bases from J, with 11 bases in between. The CDR3 has 16 residues. Germline CDR1 SEHNR, CDR2 FQNEAQ (reference sequence). The CDR3 reads CASSPGKGSYNSPLHF. The CDR3 DNA reads as TGTGCCAGCAGCCCAGGGAAGGGCTCCTATAATTCACCCCTCCACTTT.

This clonotype was seen at least ten times. This CDR3 is CASSLIGSDTEAFF. Here the CDR3 DNA reads TGTGCCAGCAGCTTAATAGGGTCGGACACTGAAGCTTTCTTT. This sequence joins TRBV7-8 and TRBJ1-1, with D unclear. V lost 2 bases to trimming and J lost 3 bases, with 10 bases between them. Per the germline V gene, CDR1 is SGHVS and CDR2 is FQNEAQ. The CDR3 runs 14 residues.

This clonotype has at least ten counts. The V and J genes are TRBV19 and TRBJ2-2, with 7 bases that match TRBD1. CDR3 length: 14 amino acids. J gave up 3 bases and V 7 bases, and 5 bases lay outside the gene matches. Germline CDR1 LNHDA, CDR2 SQIVND (reference sequence). The CDR3 region has the DNA TGTGCCAGTATGCAGGGGGAAGACACCGGGGAGCTGTTTTTT. Translating gives CASMQGEDTGELFF.

At least ten counts were recorded for this clonotype. The chain combines TRBV5-1 with TRBJ2-7, with no clear D. CDR3 length: 12 residues. Germline CDR1 SGHRS, CDR2 YFSETQ. V was cut by 4 bases and J by 4 bases, with 9 bases left in between. CDR3 protein: CASSGERYEQYF. CDR3 coding DNA: TGCGCCAGCAGCGGGGAAAGATACGAGCAGTACTTC. Complete variable domain (other parts from reference TRBV5-1 and TRBJ2-7): KAGVTQTPRYLIKTRGQQVTLSCSPISGHRSVSWYQQTPGQGLQFLFEYFSETQRNKGNFPGRFSGRQFSNSRSEMNVSTLELGDSALYLCASSGERYEQYFGPGTRLTVT.

The chain uses TRBV3-1 and TRBJ2-5; D ambiguous. The CDR3 loop spans 14 amino acids. Trimming removed 1 base from V and 1 base from J, with 7 bases in between. Germline V lookup: CDR1 LGHDT, CDR2 YNNKEL (reference sequence). The CDR3 DNA is TGTGCCAGCAGCCAAGGACTTGGCCAAGAGACCCAGTACTTC. Protein: CASSQGLGQETQYF.

The table lists this clonotype with a few counts. The V gene is TRBV12-3 or TRBV12-4, the J gene TRBJ2-3, with D uncertain. The CDR3 totals 16 residues. The V end lost 2 bases, the J end lost 0 bases, and 12 bases lay between the germline ends. The CDR3 sequence: CASSLLTPRSTDTQYF. The CDR3, as DNA: TGTGCCAGCAGTTTACTTACCCCCCGTAGCACAGATACGCAGTATTTT.

This clonotype was detected many times. The chain uses TRBV2 and TRBJ2-7; 7 bases align to TRBD2. The CDR3 length is 14 residues. Germline values: CDR1 SNHLY, CDR2 FYNNEI. V trimming: 4 bases; J trimming: 3 bases; junction bases outside the gene matches: 6. The CDR3 spells CASSGLADHYEQYF. The CDR3 nucleotides are TGTGCCAGCAGTGGGCTAGCGGACCACTACGAGCAGTACTTC.

This clonotype was picked up a small number of times. CDR3 loop: CASSLATGWEVNTEAFF. The CDR3 DNA sequence: TGCGCCAGCAGCTTGGCCACAGGGTGGGAGGTGAACACTGAAGCTTTCTTT. V gene TRBV5-1 combines with J gene TRBJ1-1, with D possibly TRBD1 on 6 matching bases. From germline, CDR1 is SGHRS and CDR2 YFSETQ. V was trimmed by 0 bases and J by 0 bases, leaving 15 bases between them. This CDR3 has 17 residues.

This clonotype was seen only a few times. The chain joins TRBV10-1 to TRBJ2-5; perhaps TRBD1 as D (6 bases). V was trimmed by 5 bases and J by 5 bases, leaving 15 bases between them. CDR1 and CDR2 from the germline V gene are WNHNN and SYGVQD (reference sequence). The CDR3 runs 14 residues. The CDR3 here is CASSTDSGSETQYF. DNA of the CDR3: TGCGCCAGCAGTACGGACAGCGGATCTGAGACCCAGTACTTC.

The rearrangement uses TRBV20-1 and TRBJ2-3; D tentatively reads TRBD1 or TRBD2 (5 bases each). This CDR3 region has 14 residues. Germline CDR1 DFQATT, CDR2 SNEGSKA (reference sequence). The V gene lost 5 bases and the J gene lost 2 bases, with 14 bases spanning the gap. CDR3 sequence (DNA): TGCAGTGCTGTTATCGTTGGGACCACAGATACGCAGTATTTT. This gives the protein CSAVIVGTTDTQYF.

This clonotype was recorded many times. The chain couples TRBV6-2 or TRBV6-3 to TRBJ1-5; 10 bases are shared with TRBD1. Germline V gives CDR1 MNHEY, CDR2 SVGEGT. This CDR3 has 16 residues. V trimming: 2 bases; J trimming: 9 bases; junction bases outside the gene matches: 10. CDR3 loop: CASSYGTGDGLRPQHF. CDR3 nucleotide sequence: TGTGCCAGCAGTTACGGGACAGGGGATGGACTGAGGCCCCAGCATTTT.